Below, 9 T cell receptor beta chains from the same sample are listed, as sequenced in a study of cytomegalovirus exposure and HLA in healthy donors. Both 60 Vbeta primers and 13 Jbeta primers went into the PCR. Clones were read by immunoSEQ multiplex PCR, and TCRdb kept only the in-frame ones, dropping some. This table has 40,000 or so clones, roughly 60% appearing once. Sequenced sample: PBMCs. The source is a human donor in good health.

This chain joins TRBV5-1 and TRBJ2-1; 10 bases fit TRBD2. J gave up 7 bases and V 3 bases, and 7 bases lay outside the gene matches. Germline V gene lookup returns CDR1 SGHRS and CDR2 YFSETQ. The CDR3 length is 15 residues. The CDR3 loop reads CASSWQGLAQNEQFF. The CDR3 bases are TGCGCCAGCAGCTGGCAGGGACTAGCGCAGAATGAGCAGTTCTTC. The whole variable domain, filled in from reference TRBV5-1 and TRBJ2-1, reads KAGVTQTPRYLIKTRGQQVTLSCSPISGHRSVSWYQQTPGQGLQFLFEYFSETQRNKGNFPGRFSGRQFSNSRSEMNVSTLELGDSALYLCASSWQGLAQNEQFFGPGTRLTVL.

V is TRBV5-8 and J is TRBJ1-2; the match to TRBD1 covers 7 bases. The V gene's germline CDR1 is SGHTS and CDR2 YDEGEE. J gave up 4 bases and V 4 bases, and 4 bases lay outside the gene matches. The CDR3 runs to 13 residues. CDR3 region: CASSPRTGYGYTF. In nucleotides, the CDR3 is TGTGCCAGCAGCCCGAGGACAGGCTATGGCTACACCTTC.

The chain uses TRBV5-1 and TRBJ1-6; 9 bases fit TRBD1. V gave up 3 bases and J gave up 7 bases; unmatched junction bases: 5. The CDR3 contains 15 residues. From germline, CDR1 is SGHRS and CDR2 YFSETQ. CDR3 sequence reads: CASSSSGTGNSPLHF. In DNA form, the CDR3 reads TGCGCCAGCAGCTCCTCCGGGACAGGGAATTCACCCCTCCACTTT.

CDR3 in amino acids: CASSPAYYRGGYGYTF. CDR3 in DNA: TGCGCCAGCAGCCCCGCTTACTACAGGGGGGGCTATGGCTACACCTTC. The rearrangement links TRBV4-3 to TRBJ1-2; TRBD1 agrees at 8 bases. The V gene end was trimmed by 4 bases and the J gene end by 4 bases; junction bases not matched to a gene: 11. Germline CDR1 reads LGHNA; CDR2 reads YSLEER. The CDR3 is 16 residues long.

V is TRBV5-5 and J is TRBJ2-7; maybe TRBD1 (6 bases). The germline gives CDR1 SGHKS, CDR2 YYEKEE (reference sequence). The CDR3 sequence is 13 residues long. Trimming cost V 4 bases and J 1 base, with 9 bases left between them. The CDR3 reads CASSQGQSYEQYF. CDR3 sequence (DNA): TGTGCCAGCAGCCAAGGACAGTCCTACGAGCAGTACTTC.

In its sample, this clone was seen a few times. The V gene is TRBV11-2, the J gene TRBJ1-2, with 7 positions matching TRBD1. The CDR3 consists of 18 residues. With 5 bases clipped from V and 2 bases from J, the junction kept 17 bases outside the gene matches. Germline values: CDR1 SGHAT, CDR2 FQNNGV. CDR3 loop: CASSILPRKGAPNYGYTF. CDR3 DNA sequence: TGTGCCAGCAGCATCCTCCCGAGGAAGGGGGCCCCGAACTATGGCTACACCTTC. The variable domain in full, with the rest retrieved from reference TRBV11-2 and TRBJ1-2, is EAGVAQSPRYKIIEKRQSVAFWCNPISGHATLYWYQQILGQGPKLLIQFQNNGVVDDSQLPKDRFSAERLKGVDSTLKIQPAKLEDSAVYLCASSILPRKGAPNYGYTFGSGTRLTVV.

The chain couples TRBV7-6 to TRBJ1-5; D unresolved. CDR1 is SGHVS and CDR2 is FNYEAQ in the germline V gene. CDR3 length equals 13 residues. V was pared by 4 bases and J by 1 base, with 5 bases between. This CDR3 reads CASSSGSNQPQHF. CDR3 nucleotides: TGTGCCAGCAGCTCCGGGAGCAATCAGCCCCAGCATTTT.

This clone has just a few counts. This rearrangement joins TRBV6-1 to TRBJ2-1, with 9 bases fitting TRBD2. The CDR3 runs to 16 residues. The J segment lost 0 bases and the V segment lost 1 base, leaving 1 base of the junction unmatched. From germline, CDR1 is MNHNS and CDR2 SASEGT. As DNA, the CDR3 is TGTGCCAGCAGTGAAGGAGCGGGGGGCTCCTACAATGAGCAGTTCTTC. Amino acid sequence: CASSEGAGGSYNEQFF.

The rearrangement joins TRBV30 to TRBJ1-4; D uncertain. From germline, CDR1 is GTSNPN and CDR2 SVGIG (reference sequence). Trimming pared 2 bases from V and 6 bases from J, leaving 4 bases between. The CDR3 extends over 11 amino acids. CDR3 coding DNA: TGTGCCTGGAGTTCCGATGAAAAACTGTTTTTT. It translates to CAWSSDEKLFF.